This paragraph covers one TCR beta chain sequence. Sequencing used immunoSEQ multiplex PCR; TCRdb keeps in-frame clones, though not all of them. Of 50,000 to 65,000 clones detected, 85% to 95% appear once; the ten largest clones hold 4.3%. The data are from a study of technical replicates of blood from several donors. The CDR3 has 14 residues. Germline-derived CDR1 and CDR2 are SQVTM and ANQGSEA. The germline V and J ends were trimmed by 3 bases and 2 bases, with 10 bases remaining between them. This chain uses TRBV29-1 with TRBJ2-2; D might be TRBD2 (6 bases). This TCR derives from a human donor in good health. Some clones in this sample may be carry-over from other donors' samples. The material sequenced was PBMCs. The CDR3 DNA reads TGCAGCGTTGATTTGGGACTCAACACCGGGGAGCTGTTTTTT. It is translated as CSVDLGLNTGELFF.